This TCR beta chain was sequenced for a study of blood T cell repertoires in COVID-19 (dated by TCRdb to 2020 to 2021). About the investigation overall: Collaborator samples came from the United States, Italy and Spain and covered acute and convalescent phases of COVID-19. Samples were obtained from the ongoing ImmuneRACE study (first 160 participants) and from about 1,300 subjects provided by 6 global collaborators. The material from the prospective study consisted of cDNA or gDNA derived from T cells, B-cell-depleted T cells, or PBMCs. Sample metadata almost always included a de-identified subject ID, COVID-19 status, age in years and sex. Where available, HLA class I and class II types were obtained from metadata supplied by the sample provider rather than from assay-based typing. The repertoires were released in a freely available public database intended as a resource for research on the immune response to SARS-CoV-2. The dataset comprised deeply sampled blood TCRbeta repertoires from subjects exposed to, actively infected with, or recovered from COVID-19.

On this clone: Its binding antigen is unknown. The input lacks base qualities; no much larger clone sits a single base away.

Each collaborating institution followed its own protocols to collect whole blood in K2EDTA tubes. Collaborator samples were shipped for TCRbeta analysis as frozen whole blood, isolated PBMCs, or DNA extracted from either sample type. The investigation overall reported the following: How much clinical and demographic metadata was included differed by source and by participant, and the metadata was provided uncurated.

TCRbeta CDR3 regions were amplified from genomic DNA using the immunoSEQ Assay, a bias-controlled multiplex PCR. On the study's bioinformatics: Within the assay, amplification of reference gene primers was used to estimate how many nucleated cells each sample contained. Sequence reads were collapsed and filtered to measure the absolute abundance of every unique TCRbeta CDR3 rearrangement. For each sample, productive Simpson clonality was calculated as the square root of Simpson's diversity index across productive rearrangements. TCRdb mirrors the immuneACCESS table, restricted to in-frame sequences. Some clones are absent from its copies; in checked studies, under half trace to an unresolved V gene, and the reason for the others is unknown. V, J and clone size reflect that table, while D and trimming were determined from the DNA. In all, the sample holds about 150,000 clones, and roughly 84% of those were seen once. Over 9.5% of the sample is held by the ten biggest clonotypes.

In the germline V gene, CDR1 corresponds to SGHVS and CDR2 to FNYEAQ. V is pared back by 7 bases and J by 0 bases, with 16 bases lying between the germline termini. The CDR3 holds 16 amino acids from the cysteine to the phenylalanine. The sequence is cut down to CDR3 DNA, 48 bases in frame from base 1. Recombination joined TRBV7-6 with TRBJ1-5; the best D guess is TRBD1, with 5 bases matching. Sequenced sample: peripheral blood. The TCR originated in a woman of 80 years or more with active or convalescent COVID-19. The CDR3 region: CASTPLQGHSNQPQHF. The sequenced DNA: TGTGCCAGCACTCCACTTCAGGGTCATAGCAATCAGCCCCAGCATTTT.